A selection of T cell receptor beta chains follows, all from one sample in a study of T cell responses to AZD1222 COVID-19 vaccine. Assay: immunoSEQ multiplex PCR; the TCRdb copy retains only in-frame clones and omits some. The sample holds approximately 100,000 clones, about 93% seen once. Sequencing was performed on peripheral blood, taken on day 0 of AZD1222 vaccination. These receptors all come from an adult in good health. Both conserved end residues are part of each CDR3. D genes are given only for firm matches. Size values are once, few and many counts, or a class for expanded clones, and some rows have none.

v_call	j_call	d_call	clone_size	cdr3_aa	cdr3_nt
TRBV18	TRBJ2-5	NA	NA	CASSPGTLQETQYF	TGTGCCAGCTCACCCGGGACATTGCAAGAGACCCAGTACTTC
TRBV7-2	TRBJ2-7	NA	NA	CASSLARDYEQYF	TGTGCCAGCAGCCTAGCCAGGGATTACGAGCAGTACTTC
TRBV7-9	TRBJ2-2	NA	NA	CASSTYANTGELFF	TGTGCCAGCAGCACTTACGCGAACACCGGGGAGCTGTTTTTT
TRBV2	TRBJ1-3	NA	NA	CASRPRGPGNTIYF	TGTGCCAGCCGCCCTCGGGGGCCTGGAAACACCATATATTTT
TRBV28	TRBJ2-5	NA	NA	CASSLRGGGEETQYF	TGTGCCAGCAGTTTAAGGGGAGGGGGCGAAGAGACCCAGTACTTC
TRBV5-4	TRBJ2-1	NA	NA	CASSLGAQQFF	TGTGCCAGCAGCTTAGGAGCCCAGCAGTTCTTC
TRBV30	TRBJ1-1	NA	NA	CAWSVKGGTEAFF	TGTGCCTGGAGTGTAAAGGGGGGCACTGAAGCTTTCTTT
TRBV6-5	TRBJ1-2	TRBD1	NA	CASKRQGVYWGYTF	TGTGCCAGCAAAAGACAGGGTGTTTATTGGGGCTACACCTTC
TRBV5-1	TRBJ2-4	NA	NA	CASSWQNIQYF	TGCGCCAGCAGCTGGCAGAACATTCAGTACTTC
TRBV7-2	TRBJ2-3	TRBD2	once	CASSLSASGGITDTQYF	TGTGCCAGCAGCTTATCGGCTAGCGGGGGGATCACAGATACGCAGTATTTT
TRBV6-2/TRBV6-3	TRBJ2-1	TRBD1	NA	CASSLTRSGGWYNEQFF	TGTGCCAGCAGCCTGACCCGATCAGGGGGTTGGTACAATGAGCAGTTCTTC
TRBV28	TRBJ2-5	TRBD2	NA	CARTSGGETQYF	TGTGCCAGGACTAGCGGGGGGGAGACCCAGTACTTC
TRBV6-5	TRBJ2-1	TRBD2	NA	CASSKLAGPGYEQFF	TGTGCCAGCAGTAAACTAGCGGGGCCGGGTTATGAGCAGTTCTTC
TRBV19	TRBJ1-1	TRBD1	NA	CASSIDRGPTEAFF	TGTGCCAGTAGTATAGACAGGGGGCCTACTGAAGCTTTCTTT
TRBV5-1	TRBJ1-2	TRBD1	NA	CASSLGGQDGYTF	TGCGCCAGCAGCTTGGGGGGACAGGATGGCTACACCTTC